This paragraph reports one T cell receptor (beta chain). Germline-derived CDR1 and CDR2 are LGHDT and YNNKEL (reference sequence). The CDR3 extends over 14 amino acids. Losses at the gene ends were 4 bases for V and 4 bases for J; bases not matched to a gene: 6. The record originates from a study of blood T cell repertoires in COVID-19. About the study: PBMCs, B-cell-depleted T cells, or T cells were the source of the cDNA or gDNA that made up the material.

Sequencing was performed with immunoSEQ multiplex PCR; in TCRdb, only in-frame clones are kept and a portion is missing. The sample consists of fewer than 300,000 clones, about nine tenths of them appearing once. The sample consisted of peripheral blood. The genes are TRBV3-1 (or the pseudogene TRBV3-2) and TRBJ2-5, with 7 bases identical to TRBD2. The TCR comes from a woman aged 25 to 39 with COVID-19, enrolled during active disease. CDR3 DNA sequence: TGTGCCAGCAGCCTGGTGGGAGGGCGAGAGACCCAGTACTTC. Residues: CASSLVGGRETQYF.